This TCR beta chain is from a study of T cells in Graves' hyperthyroidism and ophthalmopathy (dated by TCRdb to about 2019). General notes on the study: To identify TCR V-J signatures that set the groups apart, the researchers used a discovery cohort of more than 95 patients, made up of 40 to 45 with Graves' ophthalmopathy and 57 with stable Graves' hyperthyroidism. The roughly 100 discovery patients were divided at random into training and test sets in a 7:3 ratio. Prospective prediction of ophthalmopathy was tested in an independent validation cohort of approximately 18 hyperthyroidism patients and some 17 patients who later progressed to ophthalmopathy. The paper describes TCR Vbeta CDR3 sequencing of fewer than 150 peripheral blood samples, made up of 43 ophthalmopathy patients, some 80 hyperthyroidism patients and around 17 progressor patients. After sampling, hyperthyroidism patients received methimazole starting at 30 mg daily, and ophthalmopathy patients received high-dose intravenous methylprednisolone. The study also compared thyroid tissue and blood T-cell repertoires from over 5 Graves' hyperthyroidism patients.

Here is what the overall study found, with its caveats: In validation, the model predicted progression to ophthalmopathy a median of about 6.5 months before onset, with about 71% sensitivity and nearly 75% specificity. A model built on a 13 V-J signature distinguished ophthalmopathy from stable hyperthyroidism, reaching roughly 88% sensitivity and approximately 81% specificity in cross-validation and 80%/75% in testing. Most expanded thyroid clonotypes (frequency above 0.001) were also detected in blood, a finding suggesting that blood repertoires may reflect thyroid immune responses. No statistical method was used to set the sample size in advance, and investigators knew the group allocation.

The TCR beta CDR3 regions were amplified from the RNA transcripts. The first round of RT-PCR for the TCR CDR3 was performed with the HTBI primer set and the Qiagen OneStep RT-PCR kit. Libraries were constructed in a second round of multiplex PCR, after which size selection and purification were carried out. Sequencing of the libraries was done on an Illumina HiSeq2000 using paired-end 100 bp reads. Regarding the original processing steps: SOAPnuke was used to process the raw data, removing reads that contained adapters or uncalled bases, had a mean Phred below 15, or lacked an exact match to the constant primer or identifier. High-quality paired reads were merged with COPE v1.2.5, and unique nucleotide sequences were defined as clonotypes. Clonotypes were aligned to IMGT TRBV, TRBD and TRBJ reference segments using MiTCR v1.1. Only V-J combinations with frequency above 0.0001, covering approximately 99% of repertoires, were analysed. A TCS score was defined as the ratio of F50 (clonal expansion) to E x V (chaos), with BLOSUM62-based TCRdist applied between CDR3 peptides within each V-J. Welch's t-statistics and random forest reduced around 550 V-J features to roughly 13, which were used in a naive Bayes classifier (R e1071). The similarity between thyroid and blood repertoires was quantified using the Morisita-Horn index. TCRdb handled the public reads itself, with Q25 trimming in fastp and clone calling in MiXCR, and kept productive beta chains. Entries that share a CDR3 protein sequence are merged under the most common genes and DNA. TCRdb's processing, not the authors', yielded these V and J calls. The sample records 450,000 to 700,000 distinct CDR3 sequences, around 45% of which are singletons. 15% to 20% of the sample is in the top ten clones.

For this clonotype: What antigen it recognizes has not been identified. Base qualities are not provided; no much larger clone lies one nucleotide away.

The CDR3 runs 15 residues from the cysteine to the phenylalanine. Just the 45-base CDR3 DNA is kept, in frame starting at base 1. The junction shows trimming of 1 base on V and 5 bases on J, and the gene matches do not reach 3 bases of it. Looking up the germline V gene (reference sequence) yields CDR1 DFQATT and CDR2 SNEGSKA. Exclusion was applied to patients with uncontrolled infections, other autoimmune diseases, pregnancy or lactation. Diagnoses relied on clinical symptoms, serum thyroxine and TRAb, thyroid ultrasound and orbital computed tomography. Total RNA was extracted with Trizol reagent, and quality was checked on an Agilent 2100 Bioanalyzer.

The rearranged segments are TRBV20-1 and TRBJ2-5, with 14 bases in between that match TRBD2. The sequence was obtained from an adult woman with Graves' disease, either hyperthyroidism or ophthalmopathy (not recorded which). The material sequenced was peripheral blood or thyroid tissue (not recorded which). CDR3 region: CSARATSGRDETQYF. The sequenced DNA is TGCAGTGCTAGAGCGACTAGCGGGAGGGATGAGACCCAGTACTTC.